This entry is about one T cell receptor (beta chain). Its target is unknown. This entry comes from a study of cytomegalovirus exposure and HLA in healthy donors. Regarding the study as a whole: The study reported that TCR beta sequences accurately predicted HLA-A and HLA-B alleles in most subjects. V- and J-gene trimming of TCR beta was linked (in a later analysis) to a missense DCLRE1C variant.

Although they were nominally healthy when sampled, donors likely had unrecorded immune exposures. Germline V gene sequence: CDR1 SNHLY, CDR2 FYNNEI. With 10 bases removed from V and 0 bases from J, the gap between germline ends came to 12 bases. CDR3 length equals 13 residues. The PCR employed 60 Vbeta primers together with 13 Jbeta primers. TCRdb's copy holds only in-frame clones and misses some; the assay was immunoSEQ multiplex PCR. Of more than 110,000 clones listed, 70% to 85% are singletons. The sample comprised PBMCs. The chain links TRBV2 to TRBJ1-2; D is possibly TRBD1 (5 bases). This clonotype was sampled from a woman aged 50 to 60 in good health and CMV-seropositive. The CDR3 bases are TGTGCCAACCGACAGCTAGCTAACTATGGCTACACCTTC. Protein: CANRQLANYGYTF. Full variable domain (outside the CDR3, taken from reference TRBV2 and TRBJ1-2): EPEVTQTPSHQVTQMGQEVILRCVPISNHLYFYWYRQILGQKVEFLVSFYNNEISEKSEIFDDQFSVERPDGSNFTLKIRSTKLEDSAMYFCANRQLANYGYTFGSGTRLTVV.